This T cell receptor (beta chain) was sequenced in a study of blood T cell repertoires in COVID-19. In the study overall: From T cells, B-cell-depleted T cells, or PBMCs came the material, which was cDNA or gDNA.

Assay: immunoSEQ multiplex PCR; the TCRdb copy retains only in-frame clones and omits some. The sample contains over 350,000 clones, 88% of which appear only once. The germline V gene encodes CDR1 LNHDA and CDR2 SQIVND (reference sequence). The CDR3 is 16 residues long. Trimming removed 6 bases at V and 5 bases at J, with 23 bases between. The sample consisted of PBMCs or T cells enriched from blood (not recorded which). The V call is TRBV19, the J call TRBJ2-7; D perhaps matches TRBD1 (7 bases). The receptor comes from a woman aged 18-29 years who had recovered from COVID-19. The CDR3 nucleotides read TGTGCCAGTAGCCCGTCCGCAGGGGGGCAAGGGGACGAGCAGTACTTC. Protein sequence: CASSPSAGGQGDEQYF.